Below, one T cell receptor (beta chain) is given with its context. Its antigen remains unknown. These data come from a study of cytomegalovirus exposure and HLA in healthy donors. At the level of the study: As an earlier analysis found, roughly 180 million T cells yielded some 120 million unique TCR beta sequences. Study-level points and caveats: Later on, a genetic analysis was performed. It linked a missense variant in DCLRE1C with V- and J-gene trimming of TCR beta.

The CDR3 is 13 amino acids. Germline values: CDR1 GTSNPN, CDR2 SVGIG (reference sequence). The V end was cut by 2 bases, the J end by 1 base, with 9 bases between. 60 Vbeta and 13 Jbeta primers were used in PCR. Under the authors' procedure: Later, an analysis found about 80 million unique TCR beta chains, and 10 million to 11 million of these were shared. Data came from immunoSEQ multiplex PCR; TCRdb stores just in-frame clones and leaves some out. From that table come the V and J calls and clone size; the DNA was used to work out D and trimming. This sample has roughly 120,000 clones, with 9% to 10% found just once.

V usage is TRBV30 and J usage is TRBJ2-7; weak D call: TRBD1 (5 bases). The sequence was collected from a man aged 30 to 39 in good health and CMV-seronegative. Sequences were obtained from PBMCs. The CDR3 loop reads CAWSTAGSYEQYF. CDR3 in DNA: TGTGCCTGGAGTACCGCAGGGTCCTACGAGCAGTACTTC.